The next 13 T cell receptor beta chains were all read from a single sample in a study of cytomegalovirus exposure and HLA in healthy donors (dated by TCRdb to the late 2010s). Preparation of the library involved the immunoSEQ multiplex PCR assay. For the multiplex PCR, a mixture combining 60 forward primers for TCR Vbeta segments and 13 reverse primers for TCR Jbeta segments was used. The clones in this table, taken by TCRdb from immuneACCESS, are in-frame only. Not every clone is retained; where verified, under half of the shortfall comes from an unresolved V gene, and the cause of the rest is unknown. For this sample, the table gives 60,000 to 75,000 clones. The ten largest clones take up less than 2% of the sample. Sequenced material: PBMCs. Receptor source: a young woman in good health and CMV-seronegative.

The genes are TRBV6-5 and TRBJ2-7, with 8 bases aligning to TRBD1. After removal of 6 bases from V and 1 base from J, the junction contained 8 bases not matched to a gene. Germline CDR1 MNHEY, CDR2 SVGAGI. The CDR3 spans 15 residues. Here the CDR3 reads CASSPDRGRSYEQYF. CDR3 nucleotide sequence: TGTGCCAGCAGCCCTGACAGGGGAAGGTCCTACGAGCAGTACTTC.

The chain combines TRBV5-6 with TRBJ2-3, with D tentatively TRBD1 (6 bases). V lost 0 bases and J 4 bases, leaving 9 bases between the germline ends. This CDR3 spans 14 amino acids. Germline V gene sequence: CDR1 SGHDT, CDR2 YYEEEE. The CDR3 nucleotides are TGTGCCAGCAGCTTGGGCAGGGGATCAGATACGCAGTATTTT. It specifies CASSLGRGSDTQYF.

The chain links TRBV28 to TRBJ2-7; D perhaps matches TRBD1 (6 bases). Deletions cut 9 bases from V and 1 base from J, with 10 bases between. This CDR3 contains 12 residues. The V gene's germline CDR1 is MDHEN and CDR2 SYDVKM. CDR3 amino acids: CASLDRSYEQYF. CDR3 sequence (DNA): TGTGCCAGTTTGGACAGATCCTACGAGCAGTACTTC. Based on the CDR3 plus reference TRBV28 and TRBJ2-7, the full variable domain is DVKVTQSSRYLVKRTGEKVFLECVQDMDHENMFWYRQDPGLGLRLIYFSYDVKMKEKGDIPEGYSVSREKKERFSLILESASTNQTSMYLCASLDRSYEQYFGPGTRLTVT.

The chain joins TRBV7-9 to TRBJ1-4; D remains unclear. V shed 4 bases and J shed 3 bases, with 9 bases lying between them. CDR3 length equals 14 residues. Germline loops: CDR1 SEHNR, CDR2 FQNEAQ (reference sequence). CDR3 nucleotide sequence: TGTGCCAGCAGCTCCGGGAACGCTAATGAAAAACTGTTTTTT. This codes for CASSSGNANEKLFF.

The chain recombines TRBV9 with TRBJ1-1; maybe TRBD1 (6 bases). CDR1 is SGDLS and CDR2 is YYNGEE in the germline V gene. Trimming removed 0 bases at V and 4 bases at J, with 13 bases between. The CDR3 has 15 amino acids. DNA of the CDR3: TGTGCCAGCAGCGTAGGTGGGGGCAGCCCCACTGAAGCTTTCTTT. Its protein product is CASSVGGGSPTEAFF.

The V and J genes are TRBV28 and TRBJ1-2; 7 bases fit TRBD1. The V gene's germline CDR1 is MDHEN and CDR2 SYDVKM. The CDR3 covers 16 residues. V lost 4 bases, J lost 1 base, and 9 bases stayed unmatched. CDR3 residues: CASSSGGTVYNYGYTF. The DNA of the CDR3 is TGTGCCAGCAGTTCGGGAGGGACAGTTTATAACTATGGCTACACCTTC.

This chain joins TRBV18 and TRBJ1-1, with a possible D match to TRBD1 (6 bases). The germline CDR1 and CDR2 sequences are KGHSH and LQKENI. The CDR3 totals 13 residues. With 4 bases removed from V and 3 bases from J, the gap between germline ends came to 9 bases. The CDR3 DNA follows: TGTGCCAGCTCACTAGGGGGGGACACTGAAGCTTTCTTT. This encodes CASSLGGDTEAFF.

This chain joins TRBV7-9 and TRBJ2-2; 14 nucleotides line up with TRBD2. Germline V gene data show CDR1 as SEHNR and CDR2 as FQNEAQ (reference sequence). The CDR3 runs to 17 residues. V shed 7 bases, J shed 7 bases, and the junction held 11 bases outside the gene matches. The CDR3 DNA reads as TGTGCCAGCAACCCGGGACTAGCGGGAGTCGGGGTCGGGGAGCTGTTTTTT. Translating it yields CASNPGLAGVGVGELFF. The full variable domain, with the rest looked up from reference TRBV7-9 and TRBJ2-2, is DTGVSQNPRHKITKRGQNVTFRCDPISEHNRLYWYRQTLGQGPEFLTYFQNEAQLEKSRLLSDRFSAERPKGSFSTLEIQRTEQGDSAMYLCASNPGLAGVGVGELFFGEGSRLTVL.

CDR3 region: CSVEDYRGGGYTF. The DNA for the CDR3 is TGCAGCGTTGAAGACTACAGGGGAGGTGGCTACACCTTC. This chain uses TRBV29-1 with TRBJ1-2, with 7 nucleotides matching TRBD1. The CDR3 loop spans 13 amino acids. CDR1 and CDR2 from the germline V gene are SQVTM and ANQGSEA. Trimming removed 0 bases from V and 7 bases from J; junction bases left unmatched: 5.

The chain uses TRBV6-4 and TRBJ2-7, with a tentative D call TRBD2 (6 bases). In germline, CDR1 is MRHNA, CDR2 SNTAGT. This CDR3 has 14 amino acids. V lost 6 bases to trimming and J lost 3 bases, with 15 bases between them. The CDR3 loop reads CASRTGWGDYEQYF. The CDR3 DNA follows: TGTGCCAGCAGGACCGGATGGGGGGACTACGAGCAGTACTTC.

The rearrangement uses TRBV6-5 and TRBJ2-3; D might be TRBD1 (6 bases). The V end was cut by 0 bases, the J end by 5 bases, with 12 bases between. The CDR3 covers 15 residues. In germline, CDR1 is MNHEY, CDR2 SVGAGI. In DNA, the CDR3 is TGTGCCAGCAGTTACTCGGGGTCCAGGGGAGATACGCAGTATTTT. It specifies CASSYSGSRGDTQYF.

The V call is TRBV5-6, the J call TRBJ1-2, with D maybe TRBD1 (5 bases). This CDR3 contains 16 residues. Germline V lookup: CDR1 SGHDT, CDR2 YYEEEE. Trimming left V 2 bases short and J 8 bases short, with 22 bases between. The CDR3 spells CASSFGRQGGQEGYTF. The CDR3 DNA is TGTGCCAGCAGCTTCGGAAGGCAGGGAGGTCAGGAAGGCTACACCTTC.

This sequence joins TRBV6-1 and TRBJ1-2, with 8 positions matching TRBD1. The J segment lost 8 bases and the V segment lost 7 bases, leaving 15 bases of the junction unmatched. The CDR3 is 15 residues long. Germline values: CDR1 MNHNS, CDR2 SASEGT. CDR3 sequence (DNA): TGTGCCAGCACCCCAAGGGAACAGGGGGTAGGAGGCTACACCTTC. Protein: CASTPREQGVGGYTF.